The clone carrying this T cell receptor (beta chain) turned up a few times. Antigen unknown. This record belongs to a study of early T cells in non-severe SARS-CoV-2 infection. Study results and limitations: VDJdb matching, biased toward anti-spike CD8 responses, missed private and CD4 specificities.

From the 5' RACE reads, TCRdb called clonotypes with MiXCR, one entry per CDR3 protein. This repertoire shows approximately 90,000 distinct CDR3 sequences, 15% to 20% found once; its top ten account for around 4.9%. The origin of this receptor is an adult who was a healthcare worker with PCR-confirmed SARS-CoV-2 infection or an uninfected control (not recorded which). The sample here was whole blood, taken at baseline.

The CDR3 loop is CASSFRRGPYGYTF. In nucleotides, the CDR3 is TGTGCCAGCAGTTTTCGGAGGGGGCCCTATGGCTACACCTTC. The chain carries TRBV12-3 or TRBV12-4 and TRBJ1-2; the match to TRBD1 covers 7 bases. There are 14 residues in the CDR3. V was pared by 3 bases and J by 4 bases, with 5 bases of the junction left unmatched.